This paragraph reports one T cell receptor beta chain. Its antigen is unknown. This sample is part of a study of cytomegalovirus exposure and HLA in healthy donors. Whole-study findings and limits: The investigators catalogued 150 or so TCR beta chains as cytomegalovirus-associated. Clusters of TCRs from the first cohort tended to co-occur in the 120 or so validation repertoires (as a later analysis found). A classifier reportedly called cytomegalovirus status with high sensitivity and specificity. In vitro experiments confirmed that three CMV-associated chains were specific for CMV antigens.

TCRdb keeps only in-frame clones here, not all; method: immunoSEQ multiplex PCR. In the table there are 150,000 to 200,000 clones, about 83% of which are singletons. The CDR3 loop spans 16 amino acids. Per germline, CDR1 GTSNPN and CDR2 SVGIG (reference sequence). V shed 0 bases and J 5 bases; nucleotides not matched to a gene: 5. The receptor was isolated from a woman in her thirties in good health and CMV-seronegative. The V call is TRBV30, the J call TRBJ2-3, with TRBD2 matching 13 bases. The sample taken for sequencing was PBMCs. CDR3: CAWSVLAGGPQDTQYF. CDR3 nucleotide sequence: TGTGCCTGGAGTGTACTAGCGGGGGGGCCCCAAGATACGCAGTATTTT.